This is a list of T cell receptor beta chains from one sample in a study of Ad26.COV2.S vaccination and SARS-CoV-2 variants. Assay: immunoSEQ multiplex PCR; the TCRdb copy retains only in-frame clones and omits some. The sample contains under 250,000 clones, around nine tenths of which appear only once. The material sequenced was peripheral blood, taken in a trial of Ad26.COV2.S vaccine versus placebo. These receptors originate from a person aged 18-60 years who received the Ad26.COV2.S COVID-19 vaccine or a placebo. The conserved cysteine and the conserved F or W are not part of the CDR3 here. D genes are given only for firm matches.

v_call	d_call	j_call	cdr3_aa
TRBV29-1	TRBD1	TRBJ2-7	SVSGGVSYEQY
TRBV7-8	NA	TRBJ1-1	ASTQGGSTEAF
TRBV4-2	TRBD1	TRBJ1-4	ASSQSVQGANEKLF
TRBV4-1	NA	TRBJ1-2	ASSQAELTYYGYT
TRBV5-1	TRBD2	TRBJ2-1	ASSLEGLQHNEQF
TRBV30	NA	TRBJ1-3	AWNIGVSGNTIY
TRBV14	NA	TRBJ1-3	ASSQVGLSSGNTIY
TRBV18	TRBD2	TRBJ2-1	ASSPRTSGSSYNEQF
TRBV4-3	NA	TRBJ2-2	ASSQDVGDRGLF
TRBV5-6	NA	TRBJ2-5	ASSFGVAQETQY
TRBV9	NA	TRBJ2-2	ASSVGMGRRTGELF
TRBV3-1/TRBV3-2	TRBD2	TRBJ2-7	ASSPGGVYEQY
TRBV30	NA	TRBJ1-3	AWSVQVSTGNTIY
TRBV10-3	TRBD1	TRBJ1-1	AISETGVNTEAF
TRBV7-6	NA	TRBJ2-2	ASSLGVRANTGELF
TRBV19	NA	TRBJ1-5	ASSIFSGSNQPQH